Presented here are 18 T cell receptor beta chains from one specimen sequenced in a study of blood T cell repertoires in COVID-19. TCRdb's copy holds only in-frame clones and misses some; the assay was immunoSEQ multiplex PCR. The sample holds over 70,000 clones; roughly 80% are singletons and the top ten take more than 6%. Sample: peripheral blood. These receptors were obtained from a man between 65 and 80 years old with COVID-19, enrolled during active disease.

This chain uses TRBV7-3 with TRBJ2-5; 9 bases agree with TRBD2. J lost 5 bases, V lost 5 bases, and 9 bases had no gene match. This CDR3 is built from 15 residues. The germline CDR1 and CDR2 sequences are SGHTA and FQGTGA. The CDR3 here is CASSPSGGQLETQYF. CDR3 sequence (DNA): TGTGCCAGCAGCCCCAGCGGGGGGCAACTGGAGACCCAGTACTTC.

The gene calls are TRBV9 and TRBJ1-6; D may be TRBD1 (5 bases). Deletions cut 4 bases from V and 2 bases from J, with 13 bases between. CDR3 length: 16 amino acids. Germline CDR1 is SGDLS and CDR2 is YYNGEE. The CDR3 is CASSPREGTYNSPLHF. The CDR3 DNA is TGTGCCAGCAGCCCCAGGGAGGGAACCTATAATTCACCCCTCCACTTT.

The chain joins TRBV9 to TRBJ2-7; 9 positions match TRBD1. The V gene end was trimmed by 5 bases and the J gene end by 6 bases; junction bases not matched to a gene: 6. Germline values: CDR1 SGDLS, CDR2 YYNGEE. CDR3 length: 13 residues. This chain's CDR3 is CASSPRTGVEQYF. CDR3 bases: TGTGCCAGCAGTCCCCGGACAGGGGTCGAGCAGTACTTC.

This sequence joins TRBV7-2 and TRBJ2-7; 10 bases agree with TRBD2. V lost 6 bases and J lost 5; bases outside the gene matches: 13. The germline gives CDR1 SGHTA, CDR2 FQGNSA. The CDR3 length is 16 residues. CDR3 sequence: CASSPSRTSGRHEQYF. The CDR3 coding sequence is TGTGCCAGCAGTCCCTCAAGGACTAGCGGACGGCACGAGCAGTACTTC.

V usage is TRBV6-5 and J usage is TRBJ2-5; 7 bases are shared with TRBD2. The germline V gene has CDR1 MNHEY and CDR2 SVGAGI. With 2 bases clipped from V and 2 bases from J, the junction kept 5 bases outside the gene matches. The CDR3 contains 15 residues. The CDR3 reads CASSYDGGWQETQYF. The CDR3 DNA reads TGTGCCAGCAGTTACGACGGGGGGTGGCAAGAGACCCAGTACTTC.

This clone showed up just a few times. Within the sample, other DNA sequences also encode this same CDR3. Written as DNA, the CDR3 is TGTGCCAGCAGCCCTCGTCTGGCCTTAGGGGGAAGCACCGGGGAGCTGTTTTTT. Translating it yields CASSPRLALGGSTGELFF. V is TRBV3-1 (or the pseudogene TRBV3-2) and J is TRBJ2-2; the D gene is possibly TRBD1 (6 bases). Germline CDR1 and CDR2: LGHDT and YNNKEL (reference sequence). The CDR3 runs to 18 residues. The V gene lost 4 bases and the J gene lost 4 bases, with 22 bases spanning the gap.

This clone was seen more than once but under ten times. The chain links TRBV18 to TRBJ2-1, with D perhaps matching TRBD2 (6 bases). The V gene lost 0 bases and the J gene lost 4 bases, with 10 bases spanning the gap. CDR1 KGHSH and CDR2 LQKENI come from the germline V gene. The CDR3 runs to 15 residues. CDR3: CASSPPGTLYNEQFF. DNA of the CDR3: TGTGCCAGCTCACCACCCGGGACTCTATACAATGAGCAGTTCTTC.

Written as DNA, the CDR3 is TGTGCCAGCAGCTTACCGGGACAGGGCCCCTACGAGCAGTACTTC. Its translation is CASSLPGQGPYEQYF. The rearrangement joins TRBV5-6 to TRBJ2-7; 9 bases fit TRBD1. J gave up 2 bases and V 2 bases, and 5 bases lay outside the gene matches. The CDR3 has 15 amino acids. Germline V gene data show CDR1 as SGHDT and CDR2 as YYEEEE. The full variable domain, with the rest looked up from reference TRBV5-6 and TRBJ2-7, is DAGVTQSPTHLIKTRGQQVTLRCSPKSGHDTVSWYQQALGQGPQFIFQYYEEEERQRGNFPDRFSGHQFPNYSSELNVNALLLGDSALYLCASSLPGQGPYEQYFGPGTRLTVT.

V is TRBV7-8 and J is TRBJ2-3; 9 bases agree with TRBD1. Germline CDR1 reads SGHVS; CDR2 reads FQNEAQ. J gave up 0 bases and V 5 bases, and 6 bases lay outside the gene matches. The CDR3 has 16 amino acids. CDR3 DNA sequence: TGTGCCAGCAGCCCTCTCGGGACAGGGAGCACAGATACGCAGTATTTT. Residues: CASSPLGTGSTDTQYF.

The chain has TRBV15 and TRBJ2-2; D is uncertain. The CDR3 is 12 amino acids. Trimming shortened V by 3 bases and J by 6 bases, and 5 bases separated the two germline ends. Germline CDR1 is LNHNV and CDR2 is YYDKDF (reference sequence). The CDR3 region is CATSSGSGELFF. Written as DNA, the CDR3 is TGTGCCACCAGCAGCGGGTCCGGGGAGCTGTTTTTT.

The rearrangement joins TRBV5-4 to TRBJ2-3, with a weak D call TRBD2 (6 bases). CDR1 is SGHNT and CDR2 is YYREEE in the germline V gene (reference sequence). V lost 3 bases, J lost 11 bases, and 16 bases lay in between. The CDR3 spans 13 residues. The CDR3 DNA sequence: TGTGCCAGCAGCTGGGACTCCCTAGGGGAGCAGTATTTT. Translation: CASSWDSLGEQYF.

This chain joins TRBV18 and TRBJ1-2; 11 nucleotides match TRBD1. Germline loops: CDR1 KGHSH, CDR2 LQKENI. The CDR3 length is 16 residues. J was trimmed by 4 bases and V by 3 bases; bases with no gene match: 7. As DNA, the CDR3 is TGTGCCAGCTCACCTACTCCCGGGACAGGGGGCTATGGCTACACCTTC. Translation gives CASSPTPGTGGYGYTF.

There are a few counts of this clone. V is TRBV6-5 and J is TRBJ1-1; D is unresolved. CDR1 is MNHEY, CDR2 SVGAGI, per germline. The CDR3 sequence is 15 residues long. Trimming pared 4 bases from V and 0 bases from J, leaving 12 bases between. CDR3 DNA: TGTGCCAGCAGTTTTTGGGCAGAATTGAACACTGAAGCTTTCTTT. Translating it yields CASSFWAELNTEAFF.

The V gene is TRBV5-8, the J gene TRBJ2-5; D might be TRBD2 (7 bases). CDR3 size: 12 residues. Trimming cost V 6 bases and J 7 bases, with 13 bases left between them. Germline V CDR1 and CDR2: SGHTS, YDEGEE. Here the CDR3 reads CASTLGGGTQYF. The CDR3 coding sequence is TGTGCCAGCACCCTGGGAGGGGGGACCCAGTACTTC.

The chain employs TRBV16 and TRBJ1-1; D is ambiguous. The CDR3 extends over 14 amino acids. CDR1 KGHSY and CDR2 FQNENV come from the germline V gene. V lost 4 bases and J 5 bases, leaving 14 bases between the germline ends. CDR3 sequence reads: CASSPRWLETEAFF. CDR3 coding DNA: TGTGCCAGCAGCCCCAGGTGGCTGGAAACTGAAGCTTTCTTT.

The genes are TRBV28 and TRBJ1-2; 11 bases are shared with TRBD1. The CDR3 has 15 residues. The ends lost 5 bases at V and 7 bases at J; junction bases unmatched: 9. Germline V CDR1 and CDR2: MDHEN, SYDVKM. The CDR3 DNA is TGTGCCAGCAGTAGACCCTCCGGACAGGGGGCTGGCTACACCTTC. It yields the protein CASSRPSGQGAGYTF.

V gene TRBV6-5 combines with J gene TRBJ1-2, with TRBD1 identical over 8 bases. V gave up 6 bases and J gave up 1 base; unmatched junction bases: 7. The CDR3 loop spans 15 amino acids. Germline V gene lookup returns CDR1 MNHEY and CDR2 SVGAGI. The CDR3 protein is CASRGPGQDNYGYTF. Here the CDR3 DNA reads TGTGCCAGCAGGGGACCGGGACAGGATAACTATGGCTACACCTTC.

The gene calls are TRBV28 and TRBJ1-3; D gene ambiguous. Between the trimmed V and J ends, which lost 4 bases and 4 bases, there was a span of 14 bases. The CDR3 contains 15 residues. The germline gives CDR1 MDHEN, CDR2 SYDVKM. CDR3 residues: CASSSILAYGNTIYF. CDR3 in DNA: TGTGCCAGCAGTTCCATTTTGGCTTACGGAAACACCATATATTTT.